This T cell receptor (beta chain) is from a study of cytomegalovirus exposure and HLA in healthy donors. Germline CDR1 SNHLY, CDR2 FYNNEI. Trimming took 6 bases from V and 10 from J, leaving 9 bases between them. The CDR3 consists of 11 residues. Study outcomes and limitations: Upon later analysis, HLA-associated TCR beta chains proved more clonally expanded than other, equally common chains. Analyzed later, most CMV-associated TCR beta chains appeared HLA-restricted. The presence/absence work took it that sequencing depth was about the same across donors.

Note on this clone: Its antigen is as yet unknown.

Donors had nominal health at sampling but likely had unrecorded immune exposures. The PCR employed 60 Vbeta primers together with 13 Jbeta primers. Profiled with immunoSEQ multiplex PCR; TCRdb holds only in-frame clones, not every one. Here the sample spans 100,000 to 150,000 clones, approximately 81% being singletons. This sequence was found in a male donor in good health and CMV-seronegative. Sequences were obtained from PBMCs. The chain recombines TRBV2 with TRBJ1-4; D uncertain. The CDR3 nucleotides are TGTGCCAGCAGATTGTCAGGAAAACTGTTTTTT. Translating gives CASRLSGKLFF. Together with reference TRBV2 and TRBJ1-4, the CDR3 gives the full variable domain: EPEVTQTPSHQVTQMGQEVILRCVPISNHLYFYWYRQILGQKVEFLVSFYNNEISEKSEIFDDQFSVERPDGSNFTLKIRSTKLEDSAMYFCASRLSGKLFFGSGTQLSVL.